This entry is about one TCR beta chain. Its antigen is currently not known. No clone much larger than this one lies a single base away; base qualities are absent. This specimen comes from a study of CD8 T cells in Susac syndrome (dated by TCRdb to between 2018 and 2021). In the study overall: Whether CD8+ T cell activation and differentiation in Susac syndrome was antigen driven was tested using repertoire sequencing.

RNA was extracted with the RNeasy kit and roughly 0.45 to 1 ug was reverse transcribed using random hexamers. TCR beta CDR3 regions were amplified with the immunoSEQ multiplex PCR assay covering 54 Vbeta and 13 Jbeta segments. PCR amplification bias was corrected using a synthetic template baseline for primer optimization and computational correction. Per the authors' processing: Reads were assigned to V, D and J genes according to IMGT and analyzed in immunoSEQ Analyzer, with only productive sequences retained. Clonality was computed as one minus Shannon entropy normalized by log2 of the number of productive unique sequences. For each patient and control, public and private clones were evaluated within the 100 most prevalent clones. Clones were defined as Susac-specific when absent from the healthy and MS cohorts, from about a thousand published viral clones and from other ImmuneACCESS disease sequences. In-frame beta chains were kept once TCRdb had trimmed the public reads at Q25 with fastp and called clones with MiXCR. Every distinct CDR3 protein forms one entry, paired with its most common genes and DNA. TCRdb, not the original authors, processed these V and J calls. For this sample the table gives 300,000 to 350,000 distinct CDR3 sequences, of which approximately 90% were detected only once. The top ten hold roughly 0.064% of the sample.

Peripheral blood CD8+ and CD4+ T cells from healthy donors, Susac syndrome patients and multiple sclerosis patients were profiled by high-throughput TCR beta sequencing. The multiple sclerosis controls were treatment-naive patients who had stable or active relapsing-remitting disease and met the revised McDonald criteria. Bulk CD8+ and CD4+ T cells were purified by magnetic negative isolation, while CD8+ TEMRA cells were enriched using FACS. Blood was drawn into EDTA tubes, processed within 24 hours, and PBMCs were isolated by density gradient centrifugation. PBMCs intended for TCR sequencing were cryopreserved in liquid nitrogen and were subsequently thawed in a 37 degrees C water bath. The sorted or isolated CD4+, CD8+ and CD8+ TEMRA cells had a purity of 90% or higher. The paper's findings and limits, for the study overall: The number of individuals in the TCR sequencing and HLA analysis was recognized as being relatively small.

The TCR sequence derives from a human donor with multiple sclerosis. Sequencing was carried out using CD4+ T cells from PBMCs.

The sequenced DNA is TGTGCCTGGAGTTCAACCGGGATCTACGAGCAGTACTTC. Its translation reads: CAWSSTGIYEQYF. This chain is built from TRBV30 and TRBJ2-7; the D gene is possibly TRBD2, with 5 bases matching. A distance of 11 bases separates the germline ends of V and J, which lose 2 bases and 3 bases respectively. The CDR3 runs 13 amino acids, cysteine and phenylalanine included. The DNA shown is the 39-base CDR3, in frame from base 1. Based on the germline V gene (reference sequence), the CDR1 and CDR2 sequences are GTSNPN and SVGIG.